This is a list of T cell receptor beta chains from one sample in a study of regulatory T cells. The protocol was immunoSEQ multiplex PCR, while the TCRdb copy is restricted to in-frame clones and leaves out a portion. The sample lists about 35,000 clones; about 89% were seen once. The sample was conventional CD4+ T cells sorted from blood. These TCRs come from a person aged 18 to 29 with CD3G deficiency. Each CDR3 is given with its conserved first and last residue. D genes are given only for firm matches.

TRBV11-2	TRBJ2-7	.	CASSQDVSSYEQYF
TRBV28	TRBJ1-4	.	CASREGGGEKLFF
TRBV7-8	TRBJ2-1	.	CASSLAGSSYNEQFF
TRBV23-1	TRBJ2-2	.	CASSQCPFTLFF
TRBV28	TRBJ2-7	.	CASSSKTVGRYEQYF
TRBV6-1	TRBJ2-7	.	CASTTEGRYSYEQYF
TRBV19	TRBJ2-1	.	CASSIEGGEQFF
TRBV10-3	TRBJ2-3	.	CAISGDRGKDGGTDTQYF
TRBV28	TRBJ1-1	.	CASGSGRAEAFF
TRBV6-6	TRBJ2-1	.	CASSYRKYNEQFF
TRBV19	TRBJ1-2	.	CASSMGPSYGYTF
TRBV5-1	TRBJ2-1	.	CASSSGRTSYNEQFF
TRBV11-2	TRBJ1-3	.	CASSFSSGPGNTIYF
TRBV11-2	TRBJ2-1	.	CASSSLSSYNEQFF
TRBV19	TRBJ1-5	TRBD1	CASSREGTANQPQHF
TRBV5-3	TRBJ2-7	.	CARSLEQEWVYEQYF
TRBV5-1	TRBJ2-1	TRBD2	CASSPAASGGPGNEQFF